This TCR beta chain was captured by sequencing in a study of shared clonotypes between healthy human individuals. CD4+ cell separation produced CD45RA+ naive and CD45RA-negative memory subsets. Data came from immunoSEQ multiplex PCR; TCRdb stores just in-frame clones and leaves some out. The table lists some 2.1 million clones, approximately 95% of them singletons. CDR3 length: 14 residues. CDR1 and CDR2 (germline): SGHTA, FQGNSA. V was pared by 2 bases and J by 3 bases, with 9 bases between. The sequence derives from a man aged 18-30 years in good health. Material: naive CD4+ T cells sorted from blood. Documented subset: CD45RA+ positively selected. The rearrangement links TRBV7-2 to TRBJ2-3; D is possibly TRBD1 (6 bases). The chain's CDR3 is CASSLSGETDTQYF. DNA for the CDR3: TGTGCCAGCAGCTTATCAGGGGAGACAGATACGCAGTATTTT.